The 17 T cell receptor beta chains listed next were all sequenced from one sample in a study of cytomegalovirus exposure and HLA in healthy donors. Primers for the PCR totalled 60 Vbeta and 13 Jbeta. Clones were read by immunoSEQ multiplex PCR, and TCRdb kept only the in-frame ones, dropping some. The top ten hold 3% to 4% of the sample, which has 150,000 or so clones, roughly 70% seen once. Sequencing was carried out using PBMCs. All receptors derive from a male donor in good health and CMV-seronegative.

V is TRBV29-1 and J is TRBJ1-1, with a possible D match to TRBD1 (5 bases). The CDR3 contains 13 residues. Between the trimmed V and J ends, which lost 6 bases and 0 bases, there was a span of 11 bases. The germline gives CDR1 SQVTM, CDR2 ANQGSEA. Here the CDR3 DNA reads TGCAGCGTAGCGACAGTGATGAACACTGAAGCTTTCTTT. Translation gives CSVATVMNTEAFF.

V usage is TRBV10-3 and J usage is TRBJ2-5, with TRBD2 matching 7 bases. V dropped 0 bases and J dropped 5; count of bases not matched to a gene: 3. Germline lookup yields CDR1 ENHRY and CDR2 SYGVKD. The CDR3 has 14 residues. The chain's CDR3 is CAISESGGGETQYF. The CDR3, as DNA: TGTGCCATCAGTGAGTCGGGCGGGGGTGAGACCCAGTACTTC.

The chain joins TRBV28 to TRBJ1-3; possibly TRBD1 for D (6 bases). Germline V gene sequence: CDR1 MDHEN, CDR2 SYDVKM. The CDR3 has 16 residues. Trimming took 4 bases from V and 0 from J, leaving 13 bases between them. The CDR3 sequence: CASSYTGTLSGNTIYF. CDR3 in DNA: TGTGCCAGCAGTTATACCGGGACACTCTCTGGAAACACCATATATTTT.

The gene calls are TRBV30 and TRBJ1-3; TRBD1 is a possible D gene (5 bases). Trimming left V 3 bases short and J 2 bases short, with 20 bases between. The germline V gene has CDR1 GTSNPN and CDR2 SVGIG (reference sequence). CDR3 length: 17 amino acids. The CDR3 is CAWSRPGLLGTGNTIYF. CDR3 in DNA: TGTGCCTGGAGCCGACCGGGACTGTTAGGTACTGGAAACACCATATATTTT.

The chain recombines TRBV28 with TRBJ1-6; D gene ambiguous. CDR3 length equals 14 residues. From germline, CDR1 is MDHEN and CDR2 SYDVKM. V was trimmed by 1 base and J by 6 bases, leaving 7 bases between them. CDR3 loop: CASSLSRFNSPLHF. CDR3 DNA: TGTGCCAGCAGTTTATCCAGATTTAATTCACCCCTCCACTTT.

In this sample, this clone turned up a few times. This sample includes further DNA sequences coding for the same CDR3. The chain carries TRBV11-2 and TRBJ2-6; the D gene is possibly TRBD1 (5 bases). V shed 5 bases and J shed 0 bases, with 8 bases lying between them. This CDR3 is built from 15 residues. Germline CDR1 reads SGHAT; CDR2 reads FQNNGV. The CDR3 sequence: CASSLQVSGANVLTF. CDR3 sequence (DNA): TGTGCCAGCAGCCTACAGGTCTCTGGGGCCAACGTCCTGACTTTC.

The V and J genes are TRBV21-1 and TRBJ1-5. TRBV21-1 constitutes a pseudogene. CDR3 size: 16 residues. The CDR3 here is CARLTQGPQGGQPQHF. CDR3 bases: TGTGCCCGCCTTACCCAAGGACCCCAGGGAGGTCAGCCCCAGCATTTT.

This clone was detected a few times. The chain links TRBV7-3 to TRBJ1-6, with 9 nucleotides matching TRBD1. V shed 1 base, J shed 9 bases, and the junction held 4 bases outside the gene matches. The CDR3 is 15 residues long. Germline V gene sequence: CDR1 SGHTA, CDR2 FQGTGA. The CDR3 nucleotides are TGTGCCAGCAGCTTAAACGGACAGGGGTTTTCACCCCTCCACTTT. Its translation is CASSLNGQGFSPLHF.

V gene TRBV27 combines with J gene TRBJ2-7, with D maybe TRBD2 (7 bases). CDR1 is MNHEY and CDR2 is SMNVEV in the germline V gene (reference sequence). The CDR3 is made up of 15 amino acids. Trimming removed 6 bases at V and 4 bases at J, with 19 bases between. CDR3 region: CASSPLEGGGYEQYF. CDR3 nucleotides: TGTGCCAGCAGCCCCCTAGAGGGAGGGGGATACGAGCAGTACTTC.

The rearrangement links TRBV19 to TRBJ2-1; D call uncertain. Germline CDR1 and CDR2: LNHDA and SQIVND (reference sequence). Trimming shortened V by 6 bases and J by 7 bases, and 19 bases separated the two germline ends. This CDR3 contains 15 residues. Here the CDR3 DNA reads TGTGCCAGTAGCCCATCGGTAGCCTTGTGGAATGAGCAGTTCTTC. Protein: CASSPSVALWNEQFF.

This chain's CDR3 is CASRSPSGQGYEQYF. Here the CDR3 DNA reads TGTGCAAGTCGCAGTCCGAGTGGACAGGGCTACGAGCAGTACTTC. The V call is TRBV12-2, the J call TRBJ2-7; the D segment call TRBD1 is taken from the table without a DNA check. TRBV12-2 is a recognized pseudogene. This CDR3 is built from 15 residues.

V is TRBV7-2 and J is TRBJ1-1; tentatively, D is TRBD1 (5 bases). Trimming cost V 5 bases and J 0 bases, with 13 bases left between them. The CDR3 consists of 15 residues. The germline gives CDR1 SGHTA, CDR2 FQGNSA. The CDR3 region is CASSPEAGMNTEAFF. CDR3 nucleotide sequence: TGTGCCAGCAGCCCCGAGGCAGGGATGAACACTGAAGCTTTCTTT. The whole variable domain, remainder taken from reference TRBV7-2 and TRBJ1-1, is GAGVSQSPSNKVTEKGKDVELRCDPISGHTALYWYRQSLGQGLEFLIYFQGNSAPDKSGLPSDRFSAERTGGSVSTLTIQRTQQEDSAVYLCASSPEAGMNTEAFFGQGTRLTVV.

In this sample, this clone turned up a few times. V is TRBV2 and J is TRBJ1-4; TRBD1 agrees at 8 bases. J gave up 0 bases and V 7 bases, and 7 bases lay outside the gene matches. CDR3 length: 16 residues. Per the germline V gene, CDR1 is SNHLY and CDR2 is FYNNEI. CDR3 nucleotides: TGTGCCAGCAATACAGGGGGGGCTGCAACTAATGAAAAACTGTTTTTT. This gives the protein CASNTGGAATNEKLFF.

Of note for this clone: Other DNA sequences in this sample translate to the same CDR3. V usage is TRBV18 and J usage is TRBJ2-3, with TRBD2 as a possible D gene (6 bases). The CDR3 spans 15 residues. CDR1 is KGHSH, CDR2 LQKENI, per germline. The ends were cut back, 6 bases at V and 0 bases at J, with 13 bases in the middle. DNA of the CDR3: TGTGCCAGCTCCCCCGCCGGGACTAGCACAGATACGCAGTATTTT. It encodes CASSPAGTSTDTQYF.

V usage is TRBV28 and J usage is TRBJ2-5, with a weak D call TRBD1 (6 bases). The length of the CDR3 is 13 residues. The V gene lost 7 bases and the J gene lost 4 bases, with 13 bases spanning the gap. The V gene's germline CDR1 is MDHEN and CDR2 SYDVKM. In nucleotides, the CDR3 is TGTGCCAGCACCCTAGGGGGTCTAGAGACCCAGTACTTC. Translation: CASTLGGLETQYF.

The J gene is TRBJ2-7, the V gene TRBV2; no clear D gene. Germline CDR1 is SNHLY and CDR2 is FYNNEI. The V and J ends lost 5 bases and 3 bases respectively, with 8 bases between them. This CDR3 region has 12 residues. The CDR3 DNA sequence: TGTGCCAGCAGTCGGTACCTCTACGAGCAGTACTTC. Translating gives CASSRYLYEQYF.

This clone was counted only a few times. The chain joins TRBV28 to TRBJ2-1; TRBD2 aligns across 8 bases. Germline lookup yields CDR1 MDHEN and CDR2 SYDVKM. This CDR3 region has 16 residues. V trimming: 5 bases; J trimming: 3 bases; junction bases outside the gene matches: 9. Here the CDR3 DNA reads TGTGCCAGCAGTAAAGTGAGCGGGAGAATCTACAATGAGCAGTTCTTC. It specifies CASSKVSGRIYNEQFF.